A selection of T cell receptor beta chains follows, all from one sample in a study of PD-1 blockade in classical Hodgkin lymphoma. The assay was immunoSEQ multiplex PCR, and TCRdb's table has in-frame clones only and misses some. This sample has around 6,700 clones, with 80% found just once. The sequences come from CD4+ T cells from blood, collected at baseline. Source of these receptors: a human donor with classical Hodgkin lymphoma. CDR3s include the opening cysteine and the closing phenylalanine or tryptophan. Each record gives: V gene, D gene, J gene, clone size, CDR3 DNA, CDR3 protein. The D gene is left open where the match is weak. For some rows the clone size is stated as once, few or many, or as a class when expanded; others skip it.

TRBV28,NA,TRBJ2-3,NA,TGTGCCAGCAGTGTGGGGGGGCCGTTAATCACAGATACGCAGTATTTT,CASSVGGPLITDTQYF
TRBV27,TRBD1,TRBJ2-3,few,TGTGCCAGCAGTTTATCGTTGGGCAGGGGGACAGATACGCAGTATTTT,CASSLSLGRGTDTQYF
TRBV30,NA,TRBJ1-6,once,TGTGCCTGGAGTGTAAAGGAGGTCGGATCACCCCTCCACTTT,CAWSVKEVGSPLHF
TRBV28,NA,TRBJ2-2,NA,TGTGCCAGCAGTTTAGATCGCTCCGGGGAGCTGTTTTTT,CASSLDRSGELFF
TRBV5-4,TRBD2,TRBJ2-3,once,TGTGCCAGCAGCTTGTCTGCTAGCGGGAGGGCCTTCGGTGCGGGTACGCAGTATTTT,CASSLSASGRAFGAGTQYF
TRBV7-2,TRBD2,TRBJ2-1,NA,TGTGCCAGCAGGGCGGGACTAGCGGGTCCAGGATCCTACAATGAGCAGTTCTTC,CASRAGLAGPGSYNEQFF
TRBV2,NA,TRBJ1-5,NA,TGTGCCAGCAGCGACCCCCGTGGGACACTACCAGGGAGCAATCAGCCCCAGCATTTT,CASSDPRGTLPGSNQPQHF
TRBV11-2,NA,TRBJ2-7,NA,TGTGCCAGCAGTCGAACAGACATAGCCTACGAGCAGTACTTC,CASSRTDIAYEQYF
TRBV28,NA,TRBJ1-5,NA,TGTGCCAGCAGTTTATGGGGGCGGACAGAGGGCAATCAGCCCCAGCATTTT,CASSLWGRTEGNQPQHF
TRBV6-5,TRBD1,TRBJ1-4,NA,TGTGCCAGCAGCTGGACAGGGGGTAATGAAAAACTGTTTTTT,CASSWTGGNEKLFF
TRBV11-2,NA,TRBJ1-1,NA,TGTGCCAGCAGCTTTGCTTTTTACACTGAAGCTTTCTTT,CASSFAFYTEAFF
TRBV5-5,TRBD1,TRBJ1-1,once,TGTGCCAGCAGCCTCCGGGACAGCTTAACTGAAGCTTTCTTT,CASSLRDSLTEAFF
TRBV7-6,NA,TRBJ1-3,NA,TGTGCCAGCAGCACCGGACAGTTCTCTGGAAACACCATATATTTT,CASSTGQFSGNTIYF
TRBV5-1,NA,TRBJ2-1,few,TGCGCCAGCAGCTTGGTGCCAGGTAGTGTGAGGTCGGATGAGCAGTTCTTC,CASSLVPGSVRSDEQFF
TRBV30,TRBD1,TRBJ1-6,few,TGTGCCTGGAGGGGGGCCGGACAGGGGAGCTATTCACCCCTCCACTTT,CAWRGAGQGSYSPLHF
TRBV9,NA,TRBJ2-3,NA,TGTGCCAGCAACCCCGGGAGAACAGATACGCAGTATTTT,CASNPGRTDTQYF
TRBV6-5,NA,TRBJ2-1,NA,TGTGCCAGCAGTTTACAGGGATCTTACAATGAGCAGTTCTTC,CASSLQGSYNEQFF
TRBV19,TRBD2,TRBJ2-5,NA,TGTGCCAGTAGTGTGGGACTAGGGTTCGAGACCCAGTACTTC,CASSVGLGFETQYF
TRBV21-1,NA,TRBJ2-6,NA,TGTGCCAGCAGCAAAACCCGTCTTATAAGGGACCCTGGGGCCAACGTCCTGACTTTC,CASSKTRLIRDPGANVLTF
TRBV19,NA,TRBJ2-1,NA,TGTGCCAGTAGTATGTGGGGACCCAGTGACAATGAGCAGTTCTTC,CASSMWGPSDNEQFF
TRBV11-2,NA,TRBJ2-7,few,TGTGCCAGCAGCTTAGACGGCTACGAGCAGTACTTC,CASSLDGYEQYF
TRBV7-2,NA,TRBJ2-3,few,TGTGCCAGCAGCTTAGGGGGCAGAAACACAGATACGCAGTATTTT,CASSLGGRNTDTQYF
TRBV6-5,TRBD1,TRBJ1-1,NA,TGTGCCAGCAGCCGCGGGACAGGTTTGAACACTGAAGCTTTCTTT,CASSRGTGLNTEAFF
TRBV30,NA,TRBJ2-7,large,TGTGCCTGGTCCCGAATGGGGGACGAGCAGTACTTC,CAWSRMGDEQYF
TRBV10-3,NA,TRBJ1-1,few,TGTGCCATCCGTTTTACTCCGGGACACCTCGGGAGGGACACTGAAGCTTTCTTT,CAIRFTPGHLGRDTEAFF
TRBV7-8,NA,TRBJ1-4,NA,TGTGCCAGCAGCTTACCGCGGAAGGGACGTGCAACTAATGAAAAACTGTTTTTT,CASSLPRKGRATNEKLFF
TRBV7-2,NA,TRBJ1-1,NA,TGTGCCAGCAGCCCACAGAACTTGAACACTGAAGCTTTCTTT,CASSPQNLNTEAFF
TRBV18,NA,TRBJ1-4,NA,TGTGCCAGCTCACCACTACTGCCCCCATCAGGGCCAAATGAAAAACTGTTTTTT,CASSPLLPPSGPNEKLFF
TRBV7-9,NA,TRBJ1-3,few,TGTGCCAGCAGCTTCGGTGTGGGTGTAGGAAACACCATATATTTT,CASSFGVGVGNTIYF
TRBV7-8,TRBD1,TRBJ2-3,NA,TGTGCCAGCATCCTAGGTGAGGGGGCCGGCACAGATACGCAGTATTTT,CASILGEGAGTDTQYF
TRBV25-1,TRBD2,TRBJ2-5,NA,TGTGCCAGCAGTGGTGGACTAGCGGGAGGTGAGACCCAGTACTTC,CASSGGLAGGETQYF
TRBV5-4,NA,TRBJ2-5,NA,TGTGCCAGCAGTTCAGAGACATACCAAGAGACCCAGTACTTC,CASSSETYQETQYF
TRBV5-1,NA,TRBJ1-1,once,TGCGCCAGCAAGGTTCAGGGAATGACTGAAGCTTTCTTT,CASKVQGMTEAFF
TRBV19,NA,TRBJ1-2,NA,TGTGCCACTTCTGAGAGTTTTTTTAACTATGGCTACACCTTC,CATSESFFNYGYTF
TRBV6-1,TRBD1,TRBJ1-1,NA,TGTGCCAGCAGCCCAATACAGGGGGGCTACACTGAAGCTTTCTTT,CASSPIQGGYTEAFF
TRBV27,TRBD2,TRBJ2-2,NA,TGTGCCAGCAGTTTGTCTAGCGGGGGGGCCCACACCGGGGAGCTGTTTTTT,CASSLSSGGAHTGELFF
TRBV10-1,TRBD2,TRBJ2-1,few,TGCGCCACGTGGGATCGGACTAGCGGGAGGAATGAGCAGTTCTTC,CATWDRTSGRNEQFF
TRBV6-1,NA,TRBJ1-6,NA,TGTGCCAGCAGTGAAGGAACACGGGCTCATTCACCCCTCCACTTT,CASSEGTRAHSPLHF
TRBV6-6,NA,TRBJ1-3,NA,TGTGCCAGCAGCGGAAACACCATATATTTT,CASSGNTIYF
TRBV6-5,NA,TRBJ1-2,NA,TGTGCCAGCAGCCGGGCGGGGCAGGGTTATGGCTACACCTTC,CASSRAGQGYGYTF
TRBV27,NA,TRBJ1-3,NA,TGTGCCAGCAGTTTAACGGGACGGCGACACTCTGGAAACACCATATATTTT,CASSLTGRRHSGNTIYF
TRBV7-2,TRBD2,TRBJ2-1,NA,TGTGCCAGCAGCTTATTAGGCGGGAGGGGTAATGAGCAGTTCTTC,CASSLLGGRGNEQFF
TRBV5-1,TRBD1,TRBJ1-4,NA,TGCGCCAGCAGCCCGCAAGGGACAGGGGCTGAAAAACTGTTTTTT,CASSPQGTGAEKLFF
TRBV5-6,NA,TRBJ2-3,NA,TGTGCCAGCAGCCCGACAGGCACAGATACGCAGTATTTT,CASSPTGTDTQYF
TRBV7-2,TRBD1,TRBJ1-6,few,TGTGCCAGCAGCTTTGTGTCCGGGACAGAGAGCTCCTATAATTCACCCCTCCACTTT,CASSFVSGTESSYNSPLHF
TRBV27,TRBD1,TRBJ2-7,few,TGTGCCAGCAGTTTTTTAGGGACAGGGGTAGACGAGCAGTACTTC,CASSFLGTGVDEQYF
TRBV27,NA,TRBJ1-4,few,TGTGCCAGCAGTCCAAGGGACGCTGAAAAACTGTTTTTT,CASSPRDAEKLFF
TRBV7-2,TRBD1,TRBJ1-2,NA,TGTGCCAGCAGCGCCTACTTCGGGACAGCTTTAGCTAACTATGGCTACACCTTC,CASSAYFGTALANYGYTF
TRBV7-9,NA,TRBJ2-7,NA,TGTGCCAGCAGCTCACCAAGCGGTTCCTACGAGCAGTACTTC,CASSSPSGSYEQYF
TRBV6-1,NA,TRBJ1-1,NA,TGTGCCAGCGGACAAAACACTGAAGCTTTCTTT,CASGQNTEAFF
TRBV6-5,NA,TRBJ1-2,NA,TGTGCCAGCAGAAGAGGGGACGGCTACACCTTC,CASRRGDGYTF
TRBV28,TRBD1,TRBJ2-3,NA,TGTGCCAGCTTGCCGGGACAGGCCACAGATACGCAGTATTTT,CASLPGQATDTQYF
TRBV7-2,NA,TRBJ1-6,NA,TGTGCCAGCACCTCTGCCAGTACCTATAATTCACCCCTCCACTTT,CASTSASTYNSPLHF
TRBV10-3,NA,TRBJ2-1,NA,TGTGCCATCAGTTTACAGAGCTCCTACAATGAGCAGTTCTTC,CAISLQSSYNEQFF
TRBV7-4,NA,TRBJ1-2,NA,TGTGCCAGCAGCCTTGGGGTTAACTATGGCTACACCTTC,CASSLGVNYGYTF